The clone carrying this TCR beta chain has only a few counts. Its specificity is not known. CDR1 SQVTM and CDR2 ANQGSEA come from the germline V gene. The trim removed 4 bases at V and 5 bases at J, leaving 6 bases unmatched. The CDR3 totals 13 residues. The authors incorporated unique molecular identifiers into the TCR beta cDNA libraries. T cells, roughly 0.9 to 11 million of them, yielded around 460,000 cDNA molecules. Using its own MiXCR run on the PCR reads, TCRdb lists one record per CDR3 protein. The sample includes hundreds of thousands of distinct CDR3 sequences, about 40% of them seen just once. The sample originates from a study of post-analysis software for immune sequencing data. General study findings and limits: Controls had lower frequencies than patients of about 5 TRBV segments, which included TRBV5-6, TRBV5-1 and TRBV20-1.

The TCR comes from a girl between 5 and 17 years old with multiple sclerosis. The sample was blood. The V gene is TRBV29-1, the J gene TRBJ2-3, with 7 bases identical to TRBD2. The CDR3 region is CSVARGEGDTQYF. The CDR3 region has the DNA TGCAGCGTTGCCCGGGGGGAGGGAGATACGCAGTATTTT.